Following are 30 T cell receptor beta chains from one sample sequenced in a study of T cells in Graves' hyperthyroidism and ophthalmopathy. What was amplified from RNA transcripts were TCR beta CDR3 regions. HTBI primers were employed in a first-round RT-PCR of the TCR CDR3. TCRdb called the multiplex PCR reads again in MiXCR, with one record for every CDR3 protein. Found here are hundreds of thousands of distinct CDR3 sequences, roughly 40% of them singletons; the top ten hold 7.5% to 9.5%. Sequenced sample: blood. These receptors were obtained from a man between 18 and 35 years old with Graves' hyperthyroidism.

The chain couples TRBV5-6 to TRBJ2-5, with 7 bases that match TRBD2. The ends lost 5 bases at V and 3 bases at J; junction bases unmatched: 7. Germline assignment: CDR1 SGHDT and CDR2 YYEEEE. The CDR3 totals 14 residues. CDR3 sequence: CASSRPSGKETQYF. The CDR3 DNA is TGTGCCAGCAGTCGGCCCAGCGGGAAAGAGACCCAGTACTTC. Full variable domain (missing parts from reference TRBV5-6 and TRBJ2-5): DAGVTQSPTHLIKTRGQQVTLRCSPKSGHDTVSWYQQALGQGPQFIFQYYEEEERQRGNFPDRFSGHQFPNYSSELNVNALLLGDSALYLCASSRPSGKETQYFGPGTRLLVL.

The chain joins TRBV30 to TRBJ2-5, with 11 positions matching TRBD2. Germline V CDR1 and CDR2: GTSNPN, SVGIG (reference sequence). The length of the CDR3 is 13 residues. The junction had 4 bases not matched to a gene; V was cut back by 4 bases and J by 6 bases. The CDR3 loop is CAWKTSGMKTQYF. The CDR3 DNA reads TGTGCCTGGAAGACTAGCGGGATGAAGACCCAGTACTTC.

The chain couples TRBV5-8 to TRBJ1-1; the match to TRBD1 covers 8 bases. This CDR3 has 13 amino acids. Looked up from germline, CDR1 is SGHTS and CDR2 is YDEGEE. V dropped 4 bases and J dropped 7; count of bases not matched to a gene: 6. CDR3 sequence (DNA): TGTGCCAGCAGCCACACCGGGACAGGTGAAGCTTTCTTT. Encoded protein: CASSHTGTGEAFF.

This clonotype came up many times. The chain has TRBV29-1 and TRBJ2-5; tentatively, D is TRBD2 (6 bases). Trimming removed 7 bases at V and 1 base at J, with 10 bases between. This CDR3 has 12 amino acids. The germline V gene encodes CDR1 SQVTM and CDR2 ANQGSEA. The CDR3 bases are TGCAGCGGATATAGCGGCCAAGAGACCCAGTACTTC. Protein: CSGYSGQETQYF.

The chain combines TRBV9 with TRBJ1-4, with D possibly matching TRBD1 (5 bases). The germline gives CDR1 SGDLS, CDR2 YYNGEE. Deletions cut 0 bases from V and 3 bases from J, with 9 bases between. The CDR3 runs 15 residues. The CDR3 protein is CASSVGGSSNEKLFF. The CDR3 nucleotides read TGTGCCAGCAGCGTAGGGGGCAGTTCTAATGAAAAACTGTTTTTT.

This clonotype was recorded many times. This rearrangement joins TRBV12-3 or TRBV12-4 to TRBJ1-6; D is ambiguous. The CDR3 is 13 residues long. V lost 3 bases and J 9 bases, leaving 9 bases between the germline ends. CDR3 DNA sequence: TGTGCCAGCAGTTTTGGGGAGGCTTCACCCCTCCACTTT. This sequence encodes CASSFGEASPLHF.

This clonotype has at least ten counts. The chain has TRBV20-1 and TRBJ1-5; 8 bases align to TRBD1. The CDR3 runs to 15 residues. The germline CDR1 and CDR2 sequences are DFQATT and SNEGSKA (reference sequence). The J segment lost 3 bases and the V segment lost 5 bases, leaving 9 bases of the junction unmatched. The CDR3 region has the DNA TGCAGTGCTGGGGGGACAGGCGGGAACAATCAGCCCCAGCATTTT. Residues: CSAGGTGGNNQPQHF.

This clonotype was seen ten or more times. The CDR3 loop reads CSASKGYEQYF. CDR3 sequence (DNA): TGCAGTGCTAGTAAGGGGTACGAGCAGTACTTC. The chain is built from TRBV20-1 and TRBJ2-7; D perhaps matches TRBD1 (5 bases). The germline V and J ends were trimmed by 3 bases and 4 bases, with 7 bases remaining between them. In germline, CDR1 is DFQATT, CDR2 SNEGSKA (reference sequence). The CDR3 is made up of 11 amino acids.

On this clonotype itself: This likely comes from a read error, as the CDR3 has no conserved phenylalanine or tryptophan at its end. This chain uses TRBV9 with TRBJ1-1; perhaps TRBD1 as D (5 bases). Germline CDR1 and CDR2: SGDLS and YYNGEE. Trimming removed 6 bases from V and 0 bases from J, with 15 bases in between. The CDR3 has 15 amino acids. The CDR3 loop is CASTPEPGMNTEAFL. In DNA form, the CDR3 reads TGTGCCAGCACCCCGGAGCCAGGGATGAACACTGAAGCTTTCCTT.

This rearrangement joins TRBV19 to TRBJ1-1; D call uncertain. Per the germline V gene, CDR1 is LNHDA and CDR2 is SQIVND (reference sequence). Trimming left V 4 bases short and J 4 bases short, with 19 bases between. The CDR3 has 16 amino acids. The CDR3 region has the DNA TGTGCCAGTAGTAATCCACCGGGCCTTGGGAGCACTGAAGCTTTCTTT. This encodes CASSNPPGLGSTEAFF.

The V and J genes are TRBV7-3 and TRBJ2-5; D is tentatively TRBD1 or TRBD2 (5 bases each). In germline, CDR1 is SGHTA, CDR2 FQGTGA. CDR3 length equals 15 residues. Trimming pared 6 bases from V and 3 bases from J, leaving 17 bases between. The CDR3 here is CASSHPGRGEETQYF. In nucleotides, the CDR3 is TGTGCCAGCAGTCACCCGGGACGCGGAGAAGAGACCCAGTACTTC.

Regarding this clonotype: A much larger clone is a single base away; this may be a read error. V usage is TRBV10-1 and J usage is TRBJ2-7; possibly TRBD2 for D (5 bases). This CDR3 has 13 residues. CDR1 and CDR2 from the germline V gene are WNHNN and SYGVQD (reference sequence). The CDR3 sequence is CARSEADGYEQYF. The DNA for the CDR3 is TGCGCCCGCAGTGAAGCGGACGGCTACGAGCAGTACTTC.

This chain connects TRBV12-3 or TRBV12-4 to TRBJ2-5; D may be TRBD2 (6 bases). CDR3 length equals 14 residues. Trimming stripped 5 bases from V and 5 bases from J, with 15 bases between. CDR3 residues: CASSRAGNRETQYF. The CDR3 nucleotides are TGTGCCAGCAGTCGTGCGGGAAACCGTGAGACCCAGTACTTC.

V usage is TRBV4-1 and J usage is TRBJ1-5; D gene ambiguous. V was cut by 6 bases and J by 8 bases, with 2 bases left in between. This CDR3 has 9 amino acids. Germline V gives CDR1 MGHRA, CDR2 YSYEKL. CDR3: CASREPQHF. CDR3 coding DNA: TGCGCCAGCAGGGAGCCCCAGCATTTT.

In this sample, this clonotype turned up many times. This may arise from a read error, as a much more abundant clone is one base away. The rearrangement uses TRBV7-6 and TRBJ2-7; TRBD1 aligns across 7 bases. From germline, CDR1 is SGHVS and CDR2 FNYEAQ. The junction had 7 bases not matched to a gene; V was cut back by 5 bases and J by 3 bases. CDR3 length: 14 residues. CDR3 DNA sequence: TGTGCCAGCAGCCACCCGGGACAGAGCTACGAGCAGTACTTC. It translates to CASSHPGQSYEQYF. The variable domain in full, completed from reference TRBV7-6 and TRBJ2-7, reads GAGVSQSPRYKVTKRGQDVALRCDPISGHVSLYWYRQALGQGPEFLTYFNYEAQQDKSGLPNDRFSAERPEGSISTLTIQRTEQRDSAMYRCASSHPGQSYEQYFGPGTRLTVT.

This clonotype was seen only once. This may be a read error: a much more frequent sequence differs by one nucleotide. This chain connects TRBV10-3 to TRBJ1-2, with 9 bases lining up with TRBD1. Germline loops: CDR1 ENHRY, CDR2 SYGVKD. The trim removed 5 bases at V and 8 bases at J, leaving 6 bases unmatched. This CDR3 comprises 13 residues. Written as DNA, the CDR3 is TGTGCCATCAGTTGGGGACAGGGCCGAGGCTACACCTTC. Translating gives CAISWGQGRGYTF.

This rearrangement joins TRBV9 to TRBJ2-7, with D maybe TRBD2 (6 bases). There are 15 residues in the CDR3. Germline-derived CDR1 and CDR2 are SGDLS and YYNGEE. Deletions cut 2 bases from V and 2 bases from J, with 14 bases between. The CDR3 sequence is CASSVDPGGTYEQYF. In nucleotides, the CDR3 is TGTGCCAGCAGCGTTGACCCTGGAGGGACCTACGAGCAGTACTTC.

This clonotype came up a few times. The chain carries TRBV6-9 and TRBJ2-2, with TRBD1 matching 9 bases. The germline V gene encodes CDR1 MNHGY and CDR2 SVAAGI. V lost 6 bases and J lost 6; bases outside the gene matches: 5. The CDR3 is 14 residues long. The CDR3 is CASRGQGKSGELFF. The CDR3 DNA is TGTGCCAGCAGGGGACAGGGTAAATCCGGGGAGCTGTTTTTT.

This clonotype occurred a few times. The chain carries TRBV6-2 or TRBV6-3 and TRBJ1-1; D is unclear. The germline V and J ends were trimmed by 2 bases and 8 bases, with 6 bases remaining between them. This CDR3 contains 11 residues. Looked up from germline, CDR1 is MNHEY and CDR2 is SVGEGT. The CDR3 loop is CASSYELEAFF. The CDR3, as DNA: TGTGCCAGCAGTTACGAGCTGGAAGCTTTCTTT.

This chain connects TRBV27 to TRBJ1-5; unclear D gene. CDR3 length equals 13 residues. V dropped 3 bases and J dropped 5 bases, with 8 bases sitting between them. Per germline, CDR1 MNHEY and CDR2 SMNVEV (reference sequence). CDR3 nucleotide sequence: TGTGCCAGCAGTTTCCTCGGCGATCAGCCCCAGCATTTT. Its translation: CASSFLGDQPQHF.

The chain uses TRBV5-8 and TRBJ2-7; TRBD1 might be the D (5 bases). Trimming removed 0 bases at V and 5 bases at J, with 12 bases between. The germline V gene has CDR1 SGHTS and CDR2 YDEGEE. This CDR3 is built from 14 residues. CDR3 nucleotides: TGTGCCAGCAGCTTGGAAGGGGCAGCGAACGAGCAGTACTTC. Its protein is CASSLEGAANEQYF.

There are a few counts of this clonotype. The CDR3 region has the DNA TGCGCCAGCAGCCCTACGGGCAGCATGAACGAGCAGTACTTC. Translation gives CASSPTGSMNEQYF. The chain employs TRBV4-3 and TRBJ2-7, with D uncertain. V was clipped by 4 bases and J by 5 bases, with 15 bases between them. Germline CDR1 is LGHNA and CDR2 is YSLEER. This CDR3 is 14 amino acids long.

The J gene is TRBJ2-5, the V gene TRBV2; maybe TRBD2 (5 bases). Germline values: CDR1 SNHLY, CDR2 FYNNEI. This CDR3 has 14 residues. Trimming left V 3 bases short and J 2 bases short, with 10 bases between. DNA of the CDR3: TGTGCCAGCAGTGATGGGAGATTACAAGAGACCCAGTACTTC. This sequence encodes CASSDGRLQETQYF.

This chain links TRBV25-1 with TRBJ1-2; D gene ambiguous. The CDR3 length is 10 residues. Trimming took 8 bases from V and 7 from J, leaving 8 bases between them. Germline-derived CDR1 and CDR2 are MGHDK and SYGVNS. The CDR3 region is CASQGLGYTF. In DNA form, the CDR3 reads TGTGCCAGCCAAGGTCTTGGCTACACCTTC.

The chain joins TRBV7-9 to TRBJ1-2; unclear D gene. Deletions cut 5 bases from V and 3 bases from J, with 7 bases between. The germline V gene has CDR1 SEHNR and CDR2 FQNEAQ (reference sequence). The CDR3 spans 12 residues. The CDR3 sequence is CASSPNDYGYTF. The CDR3 DNA reads TGTGCCAGCAGCCCCAACGACTATGGCTACACCTTC. The full variable domain, completed using reference TRBV7-9 and TRBJ1-2, is DTGVSQNPRHKITKRGQNVTFRCDPISEHNRLYWYRQTLGQGPEFLTYFQNEAQLEKSRLLSDRFSAERPKGSFSTLEIQRTEQGDSAMYLCASSPNDYGYTFGSGTRLTVV.

The V and J genes are TRBV20-1 and TRBJ2-7; no reliable D call. The V end was cut by 4 bases, the J end by 3 bases, with 16 bases between. The CDR3 has 14 amino acids. Germline-derived CDR1 and CDR2 are DFQATT and SNEGSKA (reference sequence). DNA of the CDR3: TGCAGTGCTACCAGCGACCGGGTAAACTACGAGCAGTACTTC. The encoded protein is CSATSDRVNYEQYF.

A word on this clonotype: Since a much larger clone is just one base distant, this may be a read error. In this CDR3 the conserved last residue, phenylalanine or tryptophan, is missing, so a read error is likely. V usage is TRBV19 and J usage is TRBJ2-5; D gene ambiguous. The CDR3 has 13 residues. The V end lost 1 base, the J end lost 2 bases, and 5 bases lay between the germline ends. Germline loops: CDR1 LNHDA, CDR2 SQIVND (reference sequence). The CDR3 here is CASSIGQQETQYL. CDR3 DNA: TGTGCCAGTAGTATAGGGCAGCAAGAGACCCAGTACCTC.

V usage is TRBV9 and J usage is TRBJ2-2; 8 bases are a match to TRBD2. J lost 6 bases, V lost 3 bases, and 4 bases had no gene match. Per the germline V gene, CDR1 is SGDLS and CDR2 is YYNGEE. This CDR3 spans 14 amino acids. The CDR3 reads CASSAGLAAGELFF. The CDR3 DNA reads TGTGCCAGCAGCGCCGGACTAGCCGCCGGGGAGCTGTTTTTT.

The chain joins TRBV25-1 to TRBJ2-2, with TRBD1 as a possible D gene (6 bases). The V end lost 5 bases, the J end lost 1 base, and 14 bases lay between the germline ends. This CDR3 contains 16 residues. Germline assignment: CDR1 MGHDK and CDR2 SYGVNS. CDR3 region: CASSSPGHLNTGELFF. The CDR3 bases are TGTGCCAGCAGTTCCCCGGGACACCTGAACACCGGGGAGCTGTTTTTT.

This clonotype was seen a single time. A clone one base away is much larger, so this may be a read error. The V gene is TRBV19, the J gene TRBJ1-1; no definite D call. The length of the CDR3 is 14 residues. The germline V and J ends were trimmed by 7 bases and 1 base, with 13 bases remaining between them. CDR1 LNHDA and CDR2 SQIVND come from the germline V gene (reference sequence). In DNA form, the CDR3 reads TGTGCCAGTACCGAATGTCGGGGGAACACTGAAGCTTTCTTT. It yields the protein CASTECRGNTEAFF.